Each of the 20 T cell receptor beta chains below was sequenced from the same sample in a study of Graves' ophthalmopathy and Graves' hyperthyroidism. RNA served as the template for amplifying TCR beta CDR3 regions. An initial RT-PCR round employing HTBI primers preceded a second-round multiplex PCR. TCRdb recomputed calls from the multiplex PCR reads with MiXCR, one row per CDR3 protein. The data show fewer than 650,000 distinct CDR3 sequences, about a fifth seen once. The specimen sequenced was peripheral blood. The receptors shown here come from a woman between 18 and 29 years old with stable Graves' hyperthyroidism. Some clones in this sample may be carry-over from other donors' samples.

This clonotype was seen ten or more times. This chain uses TRBV28 with TRBJ1-5; maybe TRBD1 (6 bases). There are 16 residues in the CDR3. V lost 3 bases and J 2 bases, leaving 14 bases between the germline ends. Germline CDR1 and CDR2: MDHEN and SYDVKM. In DNA form, the CDR3 reads TGTGCCAGCAGTTTTTCAGGGGTCAAACGCAATCAGCCCCAGCATTTT. Translated: CASSFSGVKRNQPQHF.

The CDR3 DNA follows: TGCAGCGTTCCTGACAGGGCCAACGGGGAGCTGTTTTTT. It specifies CSVPDRANGELFF. This chain joins TRBV29-1 and TRBJ2-2, with 7 positions matching TRBD1. The CDR3 sequence is 13 residues long. V lost 5 bases and J lost 7; bases outside the gene matches: 7. CDR1 is SQVTM, CDR2 ANQGSEA, per germline.

This clonotype was counted ten times or more. This chain connects TRBV11-2 to TRBJ2-5, with D possibly being TRBD1 (5 bases). Germline values: CDR1 SGHAT, CDR2 FQNNGV. The ends were cut back, 3 bases at V and 3 bases at J, with 14 bases in the middle. CDR3 length: 15 residues. As DNA, the CDR3 is TGTGCCAGCAGCTTTAGGGTCCTCAGGGAAGAGACCCAGTACTTC. Amino acids: CASSFRVLREETQYF.

The chain recombines TRBV28 with TRBJ2-4, with a possible D match to TRBD1 (5 bases). The CDR3 length is 14 residues. Germline loops: CDR1 MDHEN, CDR2 SYDVKM. The germline V and J ends were trimmed by 4 bases and 6 bases, with 13 bases remaining between them. The DNA of the CDR3 is TGTGCCAGCAGTTCCCCGGGCAGGGTAAACATTCAGTACTTC. This sequence encodes CASSSPGRVNIQYF.

The chain employs TRBV6-5 and TRBJ2-5; a possible D gene is TRBD2 (7 bases). This CDR3 contains 15 residues. V was pared by 0 bases and J by 5 bases, with 13 bases between. CDR1 and CDR2 (germline): MNHEY, SVGAGI. The CDR3 coding sequence is TGTGCCAGCAGTTACTCGGGGGGGCTACCGGAGACCCAGTACTTC. It specifies CASSYSGGLPETQYF.

This chain connects TRBV6-1 to TRBJ2-7; a weak D match, TRBD1 (5 bases). Germline CDR1 and CDR2: MNHNS and SASEGT. The CDR3 extends over 14 amino acids. V was cut by 4 bases and J by 2 bases, with 12 bases left in between. CDR3 nucleotide sequence: TGTGCCAGCAGTGGGGGCCGCGGCGCCTACGAGCAGTACTTC. Encoded protein: CASSGGRGAYEQYF.

Ten or more counts support this clonotype. V gene TRBV27 combines with J gene TRBJ1-6, with D hard to call. The germline V gene has CDR1 MNHEY and CDR2 SMNVEV (reference sequence). V was pared by 7 bases and J by 6 bases, with 19 bases between. The CDR3 contains 16 residues. This CDR3 reads CASTPGRGMFNSPLHF. Written as DNA, the CDR3 is TGTGCCAGCACCCCCGGTCGGGGAATGTTTAATTCACCCCTCCACTTT.

This clonotype was detected only once. The chain is built from TRBV6-1 and TRBJ1-1; possibly TRBD1 for D (5 bases). V was shortened by 4 bases and J by 5 bases, with 14 bases between the two germline ends. CDR1 MNHNS and CDR2 SASEGT come from the germline V gene. The CDR3 covers 14 residues. DNA for the CDR3: TGTGCCAGCAGTGCCAACTGGGGGGAGACTGAAGCTTTCTTT. Its translation is CASSANWGETEAFF.

This clonotype was observed at least ten times. V and J are TRBV6-2 or TRBV6-3 and TRBJ2-7, with 7 bases aligning to TRBD2. CDR1 MNHEY and CDR2 SVGEGT come from the germline V gene. Germline trimming cut 5 bases from V and 4 bases from J; bases unmatched to any gene: 5. The CDR3 runs to 13 residues. In DNA form, the CDR3 reads TGTGCCAGCAGTAGGACTAGTAGTTACGAGCAGTACTTC. Translated: CASSRTSSYEQYF.

This clonotype was seen ten or more times. The rearrangement links TRBV20-1 to TRBJ1-1; no firm D call. V lost 1 base and J lost 2, with 8 bases in between. From germline, CDR1 is DFQATT and CDR2 SNEGSKA (reference sequence). The CDR3 is made up of 13 amino acids. The CDR3 reads CSARVGPNTEAFF. CDR3 nucleotide sequence: TGCAGTGCTAGAGTCGGCCCCAACACTGAAGCTTTCTTT.

This clonotype was seen repeatedly, ten times or more. The J gene is TRBJ1-2, the V gene TRBV20-1; a weak D match, TRBD1 (5 bases). The CDR3 spans 14 residues. The ends were cut back, 6 bases at V and 1 base at J, with 15 bases in the middle. CDR1 and CDR2 (germline): DFQATT, SNEGSKA (reference sequence). The CDR3: CSAGQPTLNYGYTF. The DNA of the CDR3 is TGCAGTGCCGGACAACCCACGCTTAACTATGGCTACACCTTC.

The chain employs TRBV6-1 and TRBJ2-7; perhaps TRBD1 as D (5 bases). The V and J ends lost 6 bases and 3 bases respectively, with 12 bases between them. Germline lookup yields CDR1 MNHNS and CDR2 SASEGT. CDR3 length equals 13 residues. The CDR3 DNA reads TGTGCCAGCAGCGAAAATCAGGGCTACGAGCAGTACTTC. It codes for CASSENQGYEQYF.

The chain is built from TRBV28 and TRBJ1-1, with 7 bases matching TRBD1. Germline V gene data show CDR1 as MDHEN and CDR2 as SYDVKM. The CDR3 contains 13 residues. With 10 bases clipped from V and 2 bases from J, the junction kept 7 bases outside the gene matches. The CDR3 DNA reads TGTGCCACAAACAGGGGATATAACACTGAAGCTTTCTTT. Residues: CATNRGYNTEAFF.

In regard to this clonotype: The junction differs from germline at one of its ends, possibly a read error. This rearrangement joins TRBV2 to TRBJ1-1; D perhaps matches TRBD1 (6 bases). This CDR3 is 16 amino acids long. The germline CDR1 and CDR2 sequences are SNHLY and FYNNEI. The CDR3 reads CASREGGWGVGTEAFF. The CDR3 nucleotides are TGTGCCAGCAGGGAAGGGGGTTGGGGCGTGGGAACTGAAGCTTTCTTT.

This clonotype turned up a few times. A junction boundary mismatches the germline segment, possibly from a read error. The chain recombines TRBV13 with TRBJ2-5, with TRBD1 matching over 7 bases. Germline V gene data show CDR1 as PRHDT and CDR2 as FYEKMQ (reference sequence). This CDR3 contains 15 residues. Here the CDR3 DNA reads TGTGCCAGCAGCCTAGGGACAGCCACCCAAGAGACCCAGTACTTC. It codes for CASSLGTATQETQYF.

This clonotype has ten or more counts. The CDR3 loop is CASGLVLQGFLNTEAFF. The CDR3 DNA is TGTGCTAGTGGTTTGGTACTACAGGGGTTCTTAAACACTGAAGCTTTCTTT. The chain joins TRBV12-5 to TRBJ1-1; TRBD1 matches at 7 bases. This CDR3 is built from 17 residues. The ends lost 0 bases at V and 2 bases at J; junction bases unmatched: 9. CDR1 and CDR2 (germline): LGHNT, FRNRAP.

The chain has TRBV29-1 and TRBJ2-7; TRBD1 matches at 10 bases. This CDR3 has 15 residues. J gave up 7 bases and V 0 bases, and 9 bases lay outside the gene matches. Germline-derived CDR1 and CDR2 are SQVTM and ANQGSEA. The CDR3 nucleotides read TGCAGCGTTGAAGATTTCGGGACAGGGGCGGAAGAGCAGTACTTC. It translates to CSVEDFGTGAEEQYF.

This clonotype appeared many times. V and J are TRBV20-1 and TRBJ2-2; 7 bases match TRBD2. The CDR3 extends over 13 amino acids. Germline V gene sequence: CDR1 DFQATT, CDR2 SNEGSKA (reference sequence). Trimming removed 7 bases from V and 4 bases from J; junction bases left unmatched: 6. The chain's CDR3 is CSVERGLTGELFF. The CDR3, as DNA: TGCAGTGTGGAGCGGGGCCTCACCGGGGAGCTGTTTTTT.

This clonotype was counted many times. The gene calls are TRBV29-1 and TRBJ1-5; D gene unclear. The CDR3 runs 13 residues. Germline values: CDR1 SQVTM, CDR2 ANQGSEA. V lost 4 bases and J 0 bases, leaving 7 bases between the germline ends. The CDR3 is CSVAQTSNQPQHF. Written as DNA, the CDR3 is TGCAGCGTTGCGCAGACTAGCAATCAGCCCCAGCATTTT.

This sequence joins TRBV3-1 and TRBJ2-7; no reliable D call. CDR1 is LGHDT and CDR2 is YNNKEL in the germline V gene (reference sequence). The CDR3 extends over 13 amino acids. V lost 2 bases to trimming and J lost 3 bases, with 8 bases between them. CDR3 coding DNA: TGTGCCAGCAGCCAACAACAGAACTACGAGCAGTACTTC. It specifies CASSQQQNYEQYF.